This T cell receptor (beta chain) was captured in a study of response to subunit inactivated influenza vaccine. Points from the study as a whole: After each seasonal influenza vaccination, few new T cells are recruited, the authors suggested.

The CDR3 spans 13 residues. V shed 6 bases and J shed 4 bases, with 10 bases lying between them. This clonotype came up many times. Its matching antigen is unknown. TCRdb independently ran MiXCR on the RT-PCR reads; one entry per CDR3 protein. The sample lists around 570,000 distinct CDR3 sequences; around 11% were seen once. The data were also submitted as part of a second study, on T cells expressing NK-cell markers. That source adds: UMI-tagged 5'RACE template switching yielded the TCR beta cDNA.

This chain connects TRBV12-3 or TRBV12-4 to TRBJ2-1; possibly TRBD1 for D (5 bases). This specimen consisted of PBMCs from blood, obtained on the day of vaccination. This TCR derives from a man aged 50 to 59 who received an inactivated influenza vaccine. The CDR3 spells CASSYDSYNEQFF. The CDR3 DNA is TGTGCCAGCAGCTACGACAGTTACAATGAGCAGTTCTTC.